This is a list of T cell receptor beta chains from one sample in a study of beta chain features in type 1 diabetes. The method was immunoSEQ multiplex PCR; TCRdb's version includes in-frame clones alone and lacks a portion of them. The sample includes 400,000 to 500,000 clones, 14% seen only once; the top ten take roughly 0.036%. The sequenced material came from naive CD4+ T cells from blood. These receptors were taken from a man aged 25 to 45 in good health. The CDR3 runs from the conserved cysteine through the conserved F or W. The D gene is left open where the match is weak. Clone sizes are given selectively: once, few, many, or a class where the clone is expanded.

j_call,clone_size,v_call,d_call,cdr3_nt,cdr3_aa
TRBJ2-1,.,TRBV6-6,.,TGTGCCAGCAGTTATGTGGAGGACGGCGTCAGGGGTCAGCAGTTCTTC,CASSYVEDGVRGQQFF
TRBJ2-7,.,TRBV7-9,.,TGTGCCAGCAGCTTAGAACGCACCAACTACGAGCAGTACTTC,CASSLERTNYEQYF
TRBJ2-3,few,TRBV4-3,.,TGCGCCAGCAGCCAAGAGGCTCAGGGTGGCGATACGCAGTATTTT,CASSQEAQGGDTQYF
TRBJ2-1,few,TRBV19,.,TGTGCCACCGCAGGGGCCGGGTACAATGAGCAGTTCTTC,CATAGAGYNEQFF
TRBJ1-2,few,TRBV6-5,.,TGTGCCAGCAGTTACGCCGGACAGACCTATGGCTACACCTTC,CASSYAGQTYGYTF
TRBJ1-5,.,TRBV2,.,TGTGCCAGCAGTGTTTCATACAGGGCAAGTAATCAGCCCCAGCATTTT,CASSVSYRASNQPQHF
TRBJ2-2,.,TRBV5-4,.,TGTGCCAGCAGCCGACAAAACAGGGAGCTGTTTTTT,CASSRQNRELFF
TRBJ1-2,.,TRBV7-2,TRBD1,TGTGCCAGCAGCTTACGGGACAGGCCTAACTATGGCTACACCTTC,CASSLRDRPNYGYTF
TRBJ2-5,few,TRBV7-9,.,TGTGCCAGCAGCTTCGGCCAGAAAGAGACCCAGTACTTC,CASSFGQKETQYF
TRBJ2-7,few,TRBV27,TRBD1,TGTGCCAGCAGGCGACAGGGAAGCCACGAGCAGTACTTC,CASRRQGSHEQYF
TRBJ2-3,.,TRBV28,.,TGTGCCAGCAGTTTCTCCGGGGGCGCAGATACGCAGTATTTT,CASSFSGGADTQYF
TRBJ2-5,few,TRBV9,.,TGTGCCAGCAGCGAGGGGCTGGGCCGGGAGACCCAGTACTTC,CASSEGLGRETQYF
TRBJ2-5,few,TRBV11-2,.,TGTGCCAGCAGCTCTGGGACGGCTCAAGAGACCCAGTACTTC,CASSSGTAQETQYF
TRBJ2-6,few,TRBV7-3,.,TGTGCCAGCAGCCCCGAAAAGTTAGCCAACGTCCTGACTTTC,CASSPEKLANVLTF
TRBJ2-1,.,TRBV29-1,.,TGCAGCGTAGTACCCGGGGGCGGGCAGCAGTTCTTC,CSVVPGGGQQFF
TRBJ2-3,few,TRBV11-2,TRBD1,TGTGCCAGCAGCTCTGACAGGGTGTTTTTGACAGATACGCAGTATTTT,CASSSDRVFLTDTQYF
TRBJ1-2,few,TRBV7-8,TRBD1,TGTGCCAGCAGCAAGAACAGGGGGCGCGTCTATGGCTACACCTTC,CASSKNRGRVYGYTF
TRBJ2-3,few,TRBV18,TRBD2,TGTGCCAGCGGCCTGACTAGCGCAGGAGCAGATACGCAGTATTTT,CASGLTSAGADTQYF